These T cell receptor beta chains were read from a single sample in a study of T cells after yellow fever vaccination. TCRdb analysed the 5' RACE reads with MiXCR anew, one entry per CDR3 protein. The sample lists 340,000 or so distinct CDR3 sequences; 12% were seen once. Sequenced material: CD4+ T cells sorted from PBMCs, taken 15 days after the yellow fever booster vaccination. These receptors were obtained from a man aged 18 to 29 who received the YFV17D yellow fever vaccine. Each CDR3 is given with its conserved first and last residue. Fields, in order: V gene, clone size, D gene, J gene, CDR3 protein, CDR3 DNA. A D gene is named only where the DNA matches it firmly. Clone size, where shown, is once, few, many, or a class for clones that have expanded.

v_gene: TRBV7-8; abundance: many; d_gene: TRBD2; j_gene: TRBJ2-5; CDR3aa: CASSSGRGGETQYF; CDR3nt: TGTGCCAGCAGCTCAGGGAGGGGTGGGGAGACCCAGTACTTC
v_gene: TRBV7-2; abundance: .; d_gene: .; j_gene: TRBJ1-5; CDR3aa: CASSSGVGGWSNQPQHF; CDR3nt: TGTGCCAGCAGCTCCGGAGTGGGGGGGTGGAGCAATCAGCCCCAGCATTTT
v_gene: TRBV3-1; abundance: few; d_gene: .; j_gene: TRBJ1-1; CDR3aa: CASSTWRAEAFF; CDR3nt: TGTGCCAGCAGCACGTGGCGGGCTGAAGCTTTCTTT
v_gene: TRBV5-1; abundance: many; d_gene: .; j_gene: TRBJ2-2; CDR3aa: CASSLTRIGTGELFF; CDR3nt: TGCGCCAGCAGCTTGACCAGGATCGGCACCGGGGAGCTGTTTTTT
v_gene: TRBV9; abundance: few; d_gene: .; j_gene: TRBJ2-3; CDR3aa: CASSVEGITDTQYF; CDR3nt: TGTGCCAGCAGCGTAGAGGGCATCACAGATACGCAGTATTTT
v_gene: TRBV6-5; abundance: .; d_gene: .; j_gene: TRBJ2-6; CDR3aa: CASSYALLVRETISGANVLTF; CDR3nt: TGTGCCAGCAGCTACGCTCTCTTGGTTAGGGAGACGATCTCTGGGGCCAACGTCCTGACTTTC
v_gene: TRBV6-5; abundance: few; d_gene: .; j_gene: TRBJ1-3; CDR3aa: CASSWGHPNSGNTIYF; CDR3nt: TGTGCCAGCAGTTGGGGACACCCGAACTCTGGAAACACCATATATTTT
v_gene: TRBV4-2; abundance: .; d_gene: TRBD2; j_gene: TRBJ2-3; CDR3aa: CASSQDQLAGATQYF; CDR3nt: TGTGCCAGCAGCCAAGATCAGCTAGCGGGGGCAACGCAGTATTTT
v_gene: TRBV5-1; abundance: .; d_gene: TRBD2; j_gene: TRBJ2-1; CDR3aa: CASSLAWTSGSEQFF; CDR3nt: TGCGCCAGCAGCTTGGCCTGGACTAGCGGCAGTGAGCAGTTCTTC
v_gene: TRBV12-3/TRBV12-4; abundance: .; d_gene: TRBD2; j_gene: TRBJ2-3; CDR3aa: CASSLLLAGGTDTQYF; CDR3nt: TGTGCCAGCAGTTTATTGCTAGCGGGGGGCACAGATACGCAGTATTTT
v_gene: TRBV4-1; abundance: few; d_gene: TRBD2; j_gene: TRBJ2-1; CDR3aa: CASSQEGGSGGLKQFF; CDR3nt: TGCGCCAGCAGCCAAGAAGGTGGTTCGGGGGGACTCAAGCAGTTCTTC
v_gene: TRBV4-3; abundance: .; d_gene: .; j_gene: TRBJ1-1; CDR3aa: CASQNYGANTEAFF; CDR3nt: TGCGCCAGCCAGAACTACGGGGCGAACACTGAAGCTTTCTTT
v_gene: TRBV24-1; abundance: .; d_gene: TRBD1; j_gene: TRBJ2-1; CDR3aa: CATSDTGAPKTHEQFF; CDR3nt: TGTGCCACCAGTGATACAGGGGCACCTAAGACCCATGAGCAGTTCTTC
v_gene: TRBV6-6; abundance: .; d_gene: TRBD1; j_gene: TRBJ1-2; CDR3aa: CASSDPGQGTSGYTF; CDR3nt: TGTGCCAGCAGTGATCCGGGACAGGGGACTTCGGGCTACACCTTC
v_gene: TRBV19; abundance: few; d_gene: .; j_gene: TRBJ1-5; CDR3aa: CASSMGGYQPQHF; CDR3nt: TGTGCCAGTAGTATGGGCGGTTATCAGCCCCAGCATTTT
v_gene: TRBV7-2; abundance: few; d_gene: .; j_gene: TRBJ1-1; CDR3aa: CASSLVVKAHTEAFF; CDR3nt: TGTGCCAGCAGCTTAGTAGTAAAGGCCCACACTGAAGCTTTCTTT
v_gene: TRBV4-2; abundance: many; d_gene: .; j_gene: TRBJ1-5; CDR3aa: CASSQDTQPQHF; CDR3nt: TGTGCCAGCAGCCAAGATACTCAGCCCCAGCATTTT
v_gene: TRBV7-2; abundance: .; d_gene: .; j_gene: TRBJ1-2; CDR3aa: CASTLGREFYGYTF; CDR3nt: TGTGCCAGCACCCTGGGGCGCGAATTCTATGGCTACACCTTC
v_gene: TRBV30; abundance: few; d_gene: TRBD1; j_gene: TRBJ2-7; CDR3aa: CACASRGPSYEQYF; CDR3nt: TGTGCCTGCGCCTCCAGGGGGCCCTCCTACGAGCAGTACTTC
v_gene: TRBV5-6; abundance: .; d_gene: .; j_gene: TRBJ2-7; CDR3aa: CASNLRTSYEQYF; CDR3nt: TGTGCCAGCAACCTCCGGACAAGCTACGAGCAGTACTTC
v_gene: TRBV4-3; abundance: few; d_gene: .; j_gene: TRBJ2-3; CDR3aa: CASSQVSGVGDTQYF; CDR3nt: TGCGCCAGCAGCCAAGTATCGGGGGTCGGGGATACGCAGTATTTT
v_gene: TRBV28; abundance: .; d_gene: .; j_gene: TRBJ1-2; CDR3aa: CATLTSTNYGYTF; CDR3nt: TGTGCCACTCTGACCTCCACTAACTATGGCTACACCTTC
v_gene: TRBV7-9; abundance: few; d_gene: .; j_gene: TRBJ2-4; CDR3aa: CASSLALITFF; CDR3nt: TGTGCCAGCAGCTTAGCGCTGATTACCTTTTTC
v_gene: TRBV11-2; abundance: many; d_gene: .; j_gene: TRBJ1-5; CDR3aa: CASSFCGGMGNQPQHF; CDR3nt: TGTGCCAGCAGCTTCTGTGGGGGGATGGGCAATCAGCCCCAGCATTTT
v_gene: TRBV20-1; abundance: few; d_gene: .; j_gene: TRBJ2-5; CDR3aa: CSAPSPGAGQYF; CDR3nt: TGCAGTGCTCCTAGCCCAGGGGCCGGGCAGTACTTC
v_gene: TRBV6-1; abundance: once; d_gene: .; j_gene: TRBJ2-7; CDR3aa: CASSPGQGGSWEQYF; CDR3nt: TGTGCCAGCAGCCCTGGACAGGGAGGGTCATGGGAGCAGTACTTC
v_gene: TRBV12-3/TRBV12-4; abundance: .; d_gene: TRBD2; j_gene: TRBJ2-5; CDR3aa: CASSRGGLRTQYF; CDR3nt: TGTGCCAGCAGTCGGGGGGGACTCCGGACCCAGTACTTC
v_gene: TRBV29-1; abundance: .; d_gene: .; j_gene: TRBJ1-4; CDR3aa: CSVLTVPANEKLFF; CDR3nt: TGCAGCGTATTGACAGTTCCGGCTAATGAAAAACTGTTTTTT
v_gene: TRBV3-1; abundance: few; d_gene: .; j_gene: TRBJ1-2; CDR3aa: CASSQGGHRYGYTF; CDR3nt: TGTGCCAGCAGCCAAGGGGGACACCGGTATGGCTACACCTTC
v_gene: TRBV6-4; abundance: few; d_gene: .; j_gene: TRBJ2-7; CDR3aa: CASSAQGAVDEQYF; CDR3nt: TGTGCCAGCAGCGCGCAAGGGGCGGTGGACGAGCAGTACTTC
v_gene: TRBV7-2; abundance: few; d_gene: TRBD2; j_gene: TRBJ2-5; CDR3aa: CASSLAGLAGKTQYF; CDR3nt: TGTGCCAGCAGCTTAGCGGGACTAGCGGGCAAGACCCAGTACTTC
v_gene: TRBV29-1; abundance: many; d_gene: .; j_gene: TRBJ1-6; CDR3aa: CSAGDGLNSPLHF; CDR3nt: TGCAGCGCTGGGGACGGACTAAATTCACCCCTCCACTTT
v_gene: TRBV9; abundance: once; d_gene: .; j_gene: TRBJ2-3; CDR3aa: CASSPFGRGPTDTQYF; CDR3nt: TGTGCCAGCAGCCCCTTTGGGCGGGGACCCACAGATACGCAGTATTTT
v_gene: TRBV4-3; abundance: many; d_gene: TRBD1; j_gene: TRBJ1-2; CDR3aa: CASSQAVQGNHGYTF; CDR3nt: TGCGCCAGCAGCCAAGCAGTACAGGGGAACCATGGCTACACCTTC
v_gene: TRBV3-1; abundance: .; d_gene: TRBD2; j_gene: TRBJ2-3; CDR3aa: CASRRTSGAWDTQYF; CDR3nt: TGTGCCAGCAGACGGACTAGCGGGGCCTGGGATACGCAGTATTTT
v_gene: TRBV4-2; abundance: few; d_gene: .; j_gene: TRBJ1-6; CDR3aa: CASSRAGTTEGSPLHF; CDR3nt: TGTGCCAGCAGCAGGGCGGGGACCACGGAGGGATCACCCCTCCACTTT
v_gene: TRBV6-5; abundance: .; d_gene: .; j_gene: TRBJ1-5; CDR3aa: CASSSTGRPGQPQHF; CDR3nt: TGTGCCAGCAGTTCGACGGGACGACCTGGACAGCCCCAGCATTTT
v_gene: TRBV6-5; abundance: .; d_gene: TRBD1; j_gene: TRBJ2-7; CDR3aa: CASSYRGQDSYEQYF; CDR3nt: TGTGCCAGCAGTTACCGGGGACAGGATTCCTACGAGCAGTACTTC
v_gene: TRBV14; abundance: few; d_gene: TRBD1; j_gene: TRBJ2-3; CDR3aa: CARRGRTDTQYF; CDR3nt: TGTGCCAGAAGGGGGCGCACAGATACGCAGTATTTT
v_gene: TRBV20-1; abundance: .; d_gene: .; j_gene: TRBJ2-5; CDR3aa: CSATRTGKETQYF; CDR3nt: TGCAGTGCTACCCGGACGGGGAAAGAGACCCAGTACTTC
v_gene: TRBV6-1; abundance: few; d_gene: TRBD2; j_gene: TRBJ2-3; CDR3aa: CASSESGGYTQYF; CDR3nt: TGTGCCAGCAGTGAATCGGGGGGTTATACGCAGTATTTT
v_gene: TRBV28; abundance: few; d_gene: .; j_gene: TRBJ2-3; CDR3aa: CASSLRARGDTQYF; CDR3nt: TGTGCCAGCAGTTTAAGGGCCCGGGGGGATACGCAGTATTTT
v_gene: TRBV4-1; abundance: few; d_gene: .; j_gene: TRBJ1-2; CDR3aa: CASSQPRGTYNYGYTF; CDR3nt: TGCGCCAGCAGCCAACCCCGGGGCACCTATAACTATGGCTACACCTTC
v_gene: TRBV5-4; abundance: few; d_gene: TRBD1; j_gene: TRBJ2-4; CDR3aa: CASSRTGLDIQYF; CDR3nt: TGTGCCAGCAGCAGGACAGGCTTGGACATTCAGTACTTC
v_gene: TRBV5-4; abundance: .; d_gene: TRBD2; j_gene: TRBJ2-1; CDR3aa: CASSLAPGGQNEQFF; CDR3nt: TGTGCCAGCAGCTTGGCTCCGGGGGGGCAGAATGAGCAGTTCTTC
v_gene: TRBV11-2; abundance: few; d_gene: TRBD1; j_gene: TRBJ2-1; CDR3aa: CASGQEGTGGDEQFF; CDR3nt: TGTGCCAGCGGACAGGAAGGGACAGGGGGAGATGAGCAGTTCTTC